The 18 T cell receptor beta chains below were found in one sample sequenced in a study of identifying expanded T cells in peripheral blood. Assay used: immunoSEQ multiplex PCR; TCRdb lists only in-frame clones, some missing. The repertoire holds tens of thousands of clones, with about nine tenths as singletons. Sequenced material: blood. These receptors all stem from a person aged 18 to 69 in good health.

The gene calls are TRBV5-6 and TRBJ1-4; the D is unclear. The CDR3 consists of 14 residues. V was clipped by 3 bases and J by 2 bases, with 8 bases between them. CDR1 and CDR2 from the germline V gene are SGHDT and YYEEEE. CDR3 region: CASSSYSTNEKLFF. The CDR3 DNA sequence: TGTGCCAGCAGCTCTTATTCGACTAATGAAAAACTGTTTTTT.

The table lists this clone with a few counts. V and J are TRBV6-1 and TRBJ2-3; 8 bases match TRBD2. Germline assignment: CDR1 MNHNS and CDR2 SASEGT. The CDR3 runs 19 residues. V was pared by 1 base and J by 2 bases, with 14 bases of the junction left unmatched. DNA for the CDR3: TGTGCCAGCAGTGAAGTCCCCTACCGGATAGCGGGAACCACAGATACGCAGTATTTT. Its protein product is CASSEVPYRIAGTTDTQYF.

This clone has only a few counts. This chain joins TRBV19 and TRBJ2-1; the match to TRBD2 covers 12 bases. This CDR3 comprises 18 residues. Germline V gene lookup returns CDR1 LNHDA and CDR2 SQIVND (reference sequence). Germline trimming cut 1 base from V and 0 bases from J; bases unmatched to any gene: 4. CDR3 residues: CASSIGLAGGGSYNEQFF. The CDR3 nucleotides read TGTGCCAGTAGTATAGGGCTAGCGGGAGGGGGCTCCTACAATGAGCAGTTCTTC. Full variable domain (missing parts from reference TRBV19 and TRBJ2-1): DGGITQSPKYLFRKEGQNVTLSCEQNLNHDAMYWYRQDPGQGLRLIYYSQIVNDFQKGDIAEGYSVSREKKESFPLTVTSAQKNPTAFYLCASSIGLAGGGSYNEQFFGPGTRLTVL.

This clone came up once. The J gene is TRBJ2-2, the V gene TRBV29-1; TRBD2 agrees at 8 bases. The germline V gene encodes CDR1 SQVTM and CDR2 ANQGSEA. Trimming removed 6 bases from V and 4 bases from J; junction bases left unmatched: 7. This CDR3 has 14 residues. The CDR3 nucleotides are TGCAGCGTCATAGGGCTAGCGGGCACCGGGGAGCTGTTTTTT. This sequence encodes CSVIGLAGTGELFF.

The chain is built from TRBV27 and TRBJ2-4; TRBD1 matches 7 bases. The ends lost 4 bases at V and 1 base at J; junction bases unmatched: 4. CDR1 MNHEY and CDR2 SMNVEV come from the germline V gene (reference sequence). CDR3 length: 15 amino acids. CDR3 in DNA: TGTGCCAGCAGTTCCCCGGACAGGGCCAAAAACATTCAGTACTTC. Protein: CASSSPDRAKNIQYF.

The gene calls are TRBV2 and TRBJ2-7; D unclear. Germline V gene data show CDR1 as SNHLY and CDR2 as FYNNEI. V dropped 10 bases and J dropped 6 bases, with 19 bases sitting between them. The length of the CDR3 is 13 residues. In DNA form, the CDR3 reads TGTGCCACCCGAAATACCCCAGGAGTCGAGCAGTACTTC. Translating it yields CATRNTPGVEQYF.

This clone was picked up a small number of times. The chain recombines TRBV4-1 with TRBJ1-3, with D perhaps matching TRBD1 (6 bases). The CDR3 spans 15 residues. Germline CDR1 MGHRA, CDR2 YSYEKL. Trimming cost V 1 base and J 0 bases, with 7 bases left between them. For the CDR3, the DNA is TGCGCCAGCAGCCAAGGGGACAACTCTGGAAACACCATATATTTT. Translating gives CASSQGDNSGNTIYF.

The rearrangement links TRBV19 to TRBJ1-2; D might be TRBD1 (6 bases). The V gene's germline CDR1 is LNHDA and CDR2 SQIVND (reference sequence). V was trimmed by 5 bases and J by 1 base, leaving 14 bases between them. The CDR3 spans 15 residues. CDR3 DNA sequence: TGTGCCAGTAGTTTAAGACAGGACCTTAACTATGGCTACACCTTC. As protein: CASSLRQDLNYGYTF.

The chain has TRBV6-6 and TRBJ2-7; D gene unclear. This CDR3 has 12 amino acids. Trimming removed 10 bases from V and 9 bases from J, with 19 bases in between. CDR1 and CDR2 (germline): MNHNY, SVGAGI (reference sequence). Here the CDR3 DNA reads TGTGCCACCGCGGAAAAGAGCCCTAGGCAGTACTTC. It translates to CATAEKSPRQYF.

This sequence joins TRBV10-3 and TRBJ1-1; maybe TRBD1 (6 bases). Trimming cost V 10 bases and J 10 bases, with 19 bases left between them. Germline V gene data show CDR1 as ENHRY and CDR2 as SYGVKD. The CDR3 contains 12 residues. The CDR3 coding sequence is TGTGCCAGCCCGGGGAGGGGGGATTCAGCTTTCTTT. Amino acid sequence: CASPGRGDSAFF.

This clone was found a few times. The J gene is TRBJ1-1, the V gene TRBV14; unclear D gene. CDR1 is SGHDN, CDR2 FVKESK, per germline. With 4 bases removed from V and 3 bases from J, the gap between germline ends came to 9 bases. This CDR3 comprises 13 residues. Here the CDR3 reads CASSLIFDTEAFF. The CDR3 bases are TGTGCCAGCAGCCTTATCTTTGACACTGAAGCTTTCTTT.

The chain is built from TRBV7-9 and TRBJ2-7; either TRBD1 or TRBD2 may supply D (5 bases each). V lost 5 bases and J lost 1, with 12 bases in between. There are 14 residues in the CDR3. Germline V lookup: CDR1 SEHNR, CDR2 FQNEAQ (reference sequence). CDR3 sequence: CASSLQGPSYEQYF. The CDR3 DNA sequence: TGTGCCAGCAGCCTTCAGGGACCTTCCTACGAGCAGTACTTC.

V is TRBV19 and J is TRBJ2-2, with D possibly matching TRBD1 (7 bases). The CDR3 spans 14 residues. The germline gives CDR1 LNHDA, CDR2 SQIVND (reference sequence). Trimming stripped 4 bases from V and 5 bases from J, with 11 bases between. DNA for the CDR3: TGTGCCAGTAGTACAGGGGGAGGAACCGGGGAGCTGTTTTTT. This sequence encodes CASSTGGGTGELFF.

The V gene is TRBV5-1, the J gene TRBJ2-2; D gene ambiguous. V lost 0 bases, J lost 5 bases, and 5 bases lay in between. Germline V CDR1 and CDR2: SGHRS, YFSETQ. CDR3 length: 13 residues. CDR3 DNA: TGCGCCAGCAGCTTGGAGGCTACCGGGGAGCTGTTTTTT. The encoded protein is CASSLEATGELFF.

This rearrangement joins TRBV5-1 to TRBJ1-2; no reliable D call. The germline gives CDR1 SGHRS, CDR2 YFSETQ. The V end lost 5 bases, the J end lost 8 bases, and 10 bases lay between the germline ends. The CDR3 sequence is 11 residues long. The CDR3 is CASRLLRGYTF. The CDR3 region has the DNA TGCGCCAGCAGGTTGCTCCGGGGCTACACCTTC.

V gene TRBV7-9 combines with J gene TRBJ2-1; TRBD2 matches at 10 bases. Trimming at V came to 3 bases and at J to 10 bases, leaving 9 bases not matched to a gene. The CDR3 contains 15 residues. Germline loops: CDR1 SEHNR, CDR2 FQNEAQ (reference sequence). The CDR3 loop is CASSLRAGGPEEQFF. CDR3 DNA sequence: TGTGCCAGCAGCTTGCGAGCGGGAGGGCCCGAGGAGCAGTTCTTC. The full variable domain, with the rest looked up from reference TRBV7-9 and TRBJ2-1, is DTGVSQNPRHKITKRGQNVTFRCDPISEHNRLYWYRQTLGQGPEFLTYFQNEAQLEKSRLLSDRFSAERPKGSFSTLEIQRTEQGDSAMYLCASSLRAGGPEEQFFGPGTRLTVL.

Comments on this clone: Other DNA sequences in the same sample also yield this CDR3. The chain couples TRBV7-2 to TRBJ2-1; 10 nucleotides agree with TRBD2. V was clipped by 2 bases and J by 7 bases; unmatched bases: 2. The CDR3 length is 14 residues. CDR1 and CDR2 from the germline V gene are SGHTA and FQGNSA. The CDR3 bases are TGTGCCAGCAGCTTAACTAGCGGGAATAATGAGCAGTTCTTC. It codes for CASSLTSGNNEQFF.

The rearrangement joins TRBV2 to TRBJ2-3; 9 bases agree with TRBD2. The CDR3 has 14 residues. CDR1 is SNHLY and CDR2 is FYNNEI in the germline V gene. Unmatched junction bases numbered 5, after V lost 7 bases and J lost 3 bases. For the CDR3, the DNA is TGTGCCAGCACCTCGGCGGGGGGGACAGATACGCAGTATTTT. It codes for CASTSAGGTDTQYF.